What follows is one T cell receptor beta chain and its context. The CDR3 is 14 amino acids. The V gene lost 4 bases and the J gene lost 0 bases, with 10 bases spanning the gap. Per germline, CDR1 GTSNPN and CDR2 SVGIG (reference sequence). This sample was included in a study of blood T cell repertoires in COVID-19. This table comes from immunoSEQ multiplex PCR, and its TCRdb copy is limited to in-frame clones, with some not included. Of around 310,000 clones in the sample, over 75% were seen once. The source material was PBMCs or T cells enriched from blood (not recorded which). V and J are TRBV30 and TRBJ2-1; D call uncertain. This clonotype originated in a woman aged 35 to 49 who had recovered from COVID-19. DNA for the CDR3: TGTGCCTGGATTTGGGCCAGCTCCTACAATGAGCAGTTCTTC. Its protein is CAWIWASSYNEQFF.